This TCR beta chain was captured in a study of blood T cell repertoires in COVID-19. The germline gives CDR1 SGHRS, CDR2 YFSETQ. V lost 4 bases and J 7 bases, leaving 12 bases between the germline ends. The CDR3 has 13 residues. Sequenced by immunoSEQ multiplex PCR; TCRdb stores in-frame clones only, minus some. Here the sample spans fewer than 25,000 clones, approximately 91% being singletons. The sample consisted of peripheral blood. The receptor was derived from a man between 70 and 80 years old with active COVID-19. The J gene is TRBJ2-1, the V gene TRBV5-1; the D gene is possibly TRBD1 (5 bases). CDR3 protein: CASSPQGSNEQFF. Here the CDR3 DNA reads TGCGCCAGCAGCCCCCAGGGCTCTAATGAGCAGTTCTTC.